This record looks at one T cell receptor (beta chain) sequence and its context. Only in-frame clones appear in the TCRdb table, and some are missing; sequencing was by immunoSEQ multiplex PCR. The sample has 150,000 to 200,000 clones; 91% are singletons. This sample is drawn from a study of control samples from healthy donors and cancer patients. The CDR3 is 13 amino acids. From germline, CDR1 is SGHNT and CDR2 YYREEE (reference sequence). V was cut by 2 bases and J by 5 bases, with 10 bases left in between. This chain joins TRBV5-4 and TRBJ1-2, with TRBD1 as a possible D gene (5 bases). This clonotype was obtained from a woman aged 25-40 years in good health. The sequencing sample was made of blood. CDR3 in DNA: TGTGCCAGCAGCTTCGGGGCTGGGTATGGCTACACCTTC. It specifies CASSFGAGYGYTF.